What follows are 6 T cell receptor beta chains derived from one specimen sequenced in a study of blood T cell repertoires in COVID-19. Libraries were prepared by immunoSEQ multiplex PCR; TCRdb keeps only in-frame clonotypes and omits some of them. The data hold 150,000 to 200,000 clones, with roughly 91% observed a single time. Sequenced: peripheral blood. These receptors all stem from a man aged 40-49 years with active or convalescent COVID-19.

This rearrangement joins TRBV29-1 to TRBJ2-7; TRBD1 is a possible D gene (6 bases). CDR1 is SQVTM, CDR2 ANQGSEA, per germline. The CDR3 spans 15 residues. V lost 1 base and J lost 2, with 15 bases in between. CDR3 region: CSVEGVRQDPYEQYF. The CDR3 DNA reads TGCAGCGTTGAAGGAGTTAGACAGGATCCCTACGAGCAGTACTTC.

This clone was counted once. This sequence joins TRBV7-2 and TRBJ2-5; TRBD1 agrees at 7 bases. The ends lost 2 bases at V and 5 bases at J; junction bases unmatched: 5. The CDR3 has 14 amino acids. Germline CDR1 and CDR2: SGHTA and FQGNSA. The CDR3 reads CASSLTGARETQYF. The CDR3 DNA reads TGTGCCAGCAGCTTAACAGGGGCGAGGGAGACCCAGTACTTC.

The chain is built from TRBV5-1 and TRBJ2-7, with 8 nucleotides matching TRBD1. The CDR3 sequence is 15 residues long. Germline-derived CDR1 and CDR2 are SGHRS and YFSETQ. The V gene end was trimmed by 4 bases and the J gene end by 1 base; junction bases not matched to a gene: 7. CDR3 bases: TGCGCCAGCAGCGAGGGTGGGACAGGATCCTACGAGCAGTACTTC. This codes for CASSEGGTGSYEQYF.

The chain combines TRBV19 with TRBJ2-7; 7 bases align to TRBD2. Trimming at V came to 2 bases and at J to 5 bases, leaving 3 bases not matched to a gene. Germline V gene sequence: CDR1 LNHDA, CDR2 SQIVND (reference sequence). The CDR3 is 13 residues long. CDR3 sequence: CASSILGGDEQYF. Here the CDR3 DNA reads TGTGCCAGTAGTATATTGGGGGGGGACGAGCAGTACTTC.

This clone appeared a single time. The chain joins TRBV5-1 to TRBJ1-1; 7 bases line up with TRBD1. The germline CDR1 and CDR2 sequences are SGHRS and YFSETQ. V lost 4 bases and J lost 3; bases outside the gene matches: 6. This CDR3 comprises 14 residues. CDR3 region: CASSLTQGHTEAFF. The CDR3 DNA reads as TGCGCCAGCAGCCTTACACAGGGGCACACTGAAGCTTTCTTT.

The rearrangement links TRBV5-1 to TRBJ2-7, with a tentative D call TRBD2 (6 bases). Trimming shortened V by 5 bases and J by 1 base, and 13 bases separated the two germline ends. CDR1 and CDR2 (germline): SGHRS, YFSETQ. The CDR3 contains 14 residues. The CDR3, as DNA: TGCGCCAGCAGTCGGGACTTGATTTCCTACGAGCAGTACTTC. Translation gives CASSRDLISYEQYF.